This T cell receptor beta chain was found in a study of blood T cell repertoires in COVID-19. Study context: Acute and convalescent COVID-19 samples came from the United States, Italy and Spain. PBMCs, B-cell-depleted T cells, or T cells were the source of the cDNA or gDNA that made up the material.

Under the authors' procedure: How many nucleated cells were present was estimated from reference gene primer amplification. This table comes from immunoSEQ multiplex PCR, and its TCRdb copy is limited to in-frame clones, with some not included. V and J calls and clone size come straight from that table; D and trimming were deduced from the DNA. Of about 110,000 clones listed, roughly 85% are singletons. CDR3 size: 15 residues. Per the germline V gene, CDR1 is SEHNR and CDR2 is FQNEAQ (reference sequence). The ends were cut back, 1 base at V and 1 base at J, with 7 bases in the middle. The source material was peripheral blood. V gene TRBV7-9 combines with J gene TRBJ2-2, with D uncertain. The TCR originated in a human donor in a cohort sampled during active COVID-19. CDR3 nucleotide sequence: TGTGCCAGCAGCTTAGACCTCAGGAACACCGGGGAGCTGTTTTTT. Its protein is CASSLDLRNTGELFF.